Listed below are T cell receptor beta chains from one sample, sequenced in a study of T cells after yellow fever vaccination. TCRdb passed the 5' RACE reads through MiXCR, listing each CDR3 protein once. This repertoire shows about 430,000 distinct CDR3 sequences, about 17% found once; its top ten account for roughly a sixth. This specimen consisted of PBMCs, obtained before the yellow fever booster vaccination. The receptor source for this set is a man aged 18 to 29 who received the YFV17D yellow fever vaccine. CDR3s include the opening cysteine and the closing phenylalanine or tryptophan. D genes are given only for firm matches. Clone size is not always given. Where it is, it says once, few, many or a class for expanded clones.

V gene	J gene	clone size	D gene	CDR3 protein	CDR3 DNA
TRBV6-6	TRBJ1-2	-	-	CATSGRGFYGYTF	TGTGCCACCTCTGGGAGGGGCTTCTATGGCTACACCTTC
TRBV6-1	TRBJ2-7	few	-	CASSDQGSSYEQYF	TGTGCCAGCAGTGATCAGGGCAGCTCCTACGAGCAGTACTTC
TRBV9	TRBJ2-5	few	-	CASSVARVDGETQYF	TGTGCCAGCAGCGTAGCAAGAGTGGATGGAGAGACCCAGTACTTC
TRBV29-1	TRBJ2-1	few	TRBD2	CSVGGGAGNEQFF	TGCAGCGTTGGCGGGGGAGCTGGGAATGAGCAGTTCTTC
TRBV7-2	TRBJ2-1	few	TRBD2	CASSLWEGRNEQFF	TGTGCCAGCAGCTTATGGGAGGGGAGGAATGAGCAGTTCTTC
TRBV27	TRBJ2-1	few	TRBD2	CASRHRASGGVFRVSYNEQFF	TGTGCCAGCAGGCATAGGGCTAGCGGGGGAGTCTTTCGGGTTTCTTACAATGAGCAGTTCTTC
TRBV7-3	TRBJ2-1	-	TRBD1	CASSPLPGQGTYNEQFF	TGTGCCAGCAGCCCCCTCCCGGGACAGGGGACTTACAATGAGCAGTTCTTC
TRBV5-1	TRBJ2-1	few	TRBD2	CASTLGGAVYNEQFF	TGCGCCAGCACCCTCGGGGGGGCGGTATACAATGAGCAGTTCTTC
TRBV6-2/TRBV6-3	TRBJ2-3	few	TRBD2	CASSRLAGSTDTQYF	TGTGCCAGCAGCCGTCTAGCGGGAAGCACAGATACGCAGTATTTT
TRBV5-1	TRBJ2-7	-	TRBD2	CASSLLGGASYEQYF	TGCGCCAGCAGCCTCCTGGGAGGGGCATCCTACGAGCAGTACTTC
TRBV12-3/TRBV12-4	TRBJ2-1	few	TRBD2	CASSPQGLAREQFF	TGTGCCAGCAGTCCCCAGGGACTAGCCAGGGAGCAGTTCTTC
TRBV10-3	TRBJ1-2	few	-	CAISPGEIYGYTF	TGTGCCATCAGTCCAGGGGAGATCTATGGCTACACCTTC
TRBV6-5	TRBJ2-1	-	TRBD2	CASSPAAGEWDEQFF	TGTGCCAGCAGCCCAGCGGCGGGAGAGTGGGATGAGCAGTTCTTC
TRBV7-9	TRBJ2-5	few	TRBD2	CASSLGLAYETQYF	TGTGCCAGCAGCTTAGGACTAGCTTATGAGACCCAGTACTTC
TRBV9	TRBJ1-1	-	-	CASSSRPQRDTEAFF	TGTGCCAGCAGCTCCCGCCCCCAAAGGGACACTGAAGCTTTCTTT
TRBV2	TRBJ1-1	-	-	CASSESTGNTEAFF	TGTGCCAGCAGTGAAAGTACAGGGAACACTGAAGCTTTCTTT
TRBV4-3	TRBJ1-4	-	-	CASSQGAWGANEKLFF	TGCGCCAGCAGCCAAGGGGCGTGGGGCGCCAATGAAAAACTGTTTTTT
TRBV4-1	TRBJ2-6	few	TRBD1	CASSQGDRATGANVLTF	TGCGCCAGCAGCCAAGGGGACAGGGCAACTGGGGCCAACGTCCTGACTTTC
TRBV7-9	TRBJ2-3	few	-	CASSHSRGTQYF	TGTGCCAGCAGCCACTCGCGGGGCACGCAGTATTTT
TRBV2	TRBJ2-1	few	-	CASSTQGSSYNEQFF	TGTGCCAGCAGTACGCAGGGGAGCTCCTACAATGAGCAGTTCTTC
TRBV20-1	TRBJ2-3	few	TRBD2	CSALAGGSTDTQYF	TGCAGTGCTTTAGCGGGGGGGAGCACAGATACGCAGTATTTT
TRBV7-3	TRBJ1-2	few	TRBD1	CASSNDRGNYGYTF	TGTGCCAGCAGCAACGACAGGGGAAACTATGGCTACACCTTC
TRBV10-3	TRBJ2-5	-	-	CAISEFQETQYF	TGTGCCATCAGTGAGTTCCAAGAGACCCAGTACTTC
TRBV12-3/TRBV12-4	TRBJ2-2	-	-	CASGPNRVELFF	TGTGCCAGCGGACCTAACCGAGTAGAGCTGTTTTTT
TRBV12-3/TRBV12-4	TRBJ1-5	few	TRBD1	CASSLPPTGRYNQPQHF	TGTGCCAGCAGCTTACCGCCGACAGGGCGTTACAATCAGCCCCAGCATTTT
TRBV5-6	TRBJ2-1	few	TRBD2	CASSRLTGERGEDEQFF	TGTGCCAGCAGCCGTTTAACTGGGGAGCGGGGGGAGGATGAGCAGTTCTTC
TRBV28	TRBJ1-4	-	-	CASTIGYEKLFF	TGTGCCAGCACGATAGGGTATGAAAAACTGTTTTTT
TRBV5-1	TRBJ2-1	few	TRBD2	CASSLVPTSGSNEQFF	TGCGCCAGCAGCTTGGTACCGACTAGCGGGTCCAATGAGCAGTTCTTC
TRBV7-2	TRBJ2-7	-	-	CASSRDFAYEQYF	TGTGCCAGCAGCCGGGACTTCGCCTACGAGCAGTACTTC
TRBV27	TRBJ2-5	few	-	CASRRDFQETQYF	TGTGCCAGCAGGCGGGACTTCCAAGAGACCCAGTACTTC
TRBV7-6	TRBJ2-3	few	-	CASSHRDNPTDTQYF	TGTGCCAGCAGCCACCGGGACAACCCCACAGATACGCAGTATTTT
TRBV11-2	TRBJ2-1	-	-	CASSPQSPDNEQFF	TGTGCCAGCAGCCCGCAGTCCCCGGACAATGAGCAGTTCTTC
TRBV7-2	TRBJ2-1	many	-	CASSFYGDGEFF	TGTGCCAGCAGCTTTTATGGGGACGGGGAGTTCTTC
TRBV6-5	TRBJ2-1	few	-	CASSSRDWDNEQFF	TGTGCCAGCAGTTCCCGGGACTGGGACAATGAGCAGTTCTTC
TRBV25-1	TRBJ1-1	-	-	CASSEGTEAFF	TGTGCCAGCAGTGAAGGCACTGAAGCTTTCTTT
TRBV7-2	TRBJ2-5	-	-	CASSLLQAQETQYF	TGTGCCAGCAGCTTACTTCAGGCACAAGAGACCCAGTACTTC
TRBV5-1	TRBJ1-1	few	-	CASSFNLDTEAFF	TGCGCCAGCAGCTTTAATCTGGACACTGAAGCTTTCTTT
TRBV2	TRBJ1-3	-	-	CASSEWPLGNTIYF	TGTGCCAGCAGTGAATGGCCGCTTGGAAACACCATATATTTT
TRBV27	TRBJ1-5	few	-	CASSLSGRAGNQPQHF	TGTGCCAGCAGTTTATCTGGCAGGGCCGGCAATCAGCCCCAGCATTTT
TRBV20-1	TRBJ1-3	few	-	CSANDGDSGNTIYF	TGCAGTGCTAATGACGGGGACTCTGGAAACACCATATATTTT
TRBV29-1	TRBJ1-1	-	-	CSVEAVAVYRFLF	TGCAGCGTTGAAGCCGTAGCCGTCTACAGGTTCCTGTTT
TRBV7-8	TRBJ2-5	-	-	CASSLVGYAGYQETQYF	TGTGCCAGCAGCTTAGTCGGCTACGCGGGGTACCAAGAGACCCAGTACTTC
TRBV18	TRBJ1-2	-	-	CASSPGAATNYGYTF	TGTGCCAGCTCACCGGGGGCTGCCACTAACTATGGCTACACCTTC
TRBV6-5	TRBJ2-5	few	-	CASSYEHQETQYF	TGTGCCAGCAGTTACGAGCACCAAGAGACCCAGTACTTC
TRBV7-8	TRBJ1-5	few	TRBD1	CASSLVTRGHQPQHF	TGTGCCAGCAGCTTAGTTACCAGGGGGCATCAGCCCCAGCATTTT
TRBV7-9	TRBJ1-1	-	-	CASSKAAAETEAFF	TGTGCCAGCAGCAAGGCGGCGGCGGAAACTGAAGCTTTCTTT
TRBV24-1	TRBJ2-5	many	-	CATSDPAASGQETQYF	TGTGCCACCAGTGATCCCGCCGCAAGCGGCCAAGAGACCCAGTACTTC
TRBV5-1	TRBJ1-1	many	TRBD1	CASSLDRGNTEAFF	TGTGCCAGCTCACTCGACAGGGGGAACACTGAAGCTTTCTTT
TRBV3-1	TRBJ2-3	-	-	CASSQDVSTDTQYF	TGTGCCAGCAGCCAAGACGTGAGCACAGATACGCAGTATTTT
TRBV9	TRBJ1-5	few	-	CASSPWTDNQPQHF	TGTGCCAGCAGCCCCTGGACAGATAATCAGCCCCAGCATTTT
TRBV7-3	TRBJ2-3	-	TRBD2	CASGNGGSTDTQYF	TGTGCCAGCGGCAACGGGGGGAGCACAGATACGCAGTATTTT
TRBV12-3/TRBV12-4	TRBJ1-4	-	-	CASSGFQRKLFF	TGTGCCAGCAGTGGGTTCCAACGAAAACTGTTTTTT
TRBV9	TRBJ2-3	few	-	CASSVGGAPGDTQYF	TGTGCCAGCAGCGTAGGCGGGGCCCCGGGGGATACGCAGTATTTT
TRBV6-5	TRBJ2-5	-	-	CASSYSRGETQYF	TGTGCCAGCAGTTATTCTAGGGGGGAGACCCAGTACTTC
TRBV5-1	TRBJ2-7	few	-	CASSSEGSSYEQYF	TGCGCCAGCAGCTCAGAGGGCAGCTCCTACGAGCAGTACTTC
TRBV2	TRBJ2-4	-	-	CASRVTQIQYF	TGTGCCAGCCGGGTTACTCAGATTCAGTACTTC
TRBV7-2	TRBJ2-1	few	-	CASSTLRNEQFF	TGTGCCAGCAGCACGCTCAGGAATGAGCAGTTCTTC
TRBV20-1	TRBJ2-1	few	-	CSAKAGPHDEQFF	TGCAGTGCTAAGGCGGGGCCCCACGATGAGCAGTTCTTC
TRBV4-1	TRBJ2-1	few	TRBD1	CASSQPGQGSYNEQFF	TGCGCCAGCAGCCAACCAGGACAGGGATCCTACAATGAGCAGTTCTTC